These 9 T cell receptor beta chains share one sample of origin, sequenced in a study of CD8+ T cells in alopecia areata. Described treatment: oral pan-JAK inhibitor, 5-10 mg twice daily. RNA extraction and reverse transcription yielded cDNA as sequencing template. Produced via immunoSEQ multiplex PCR; TCRdb's table is partial and in-frame only. The data show approximately 190,000 clones, roughly 50% seen once. Sample: CD4+ T cells sorted from blood, taken at week 24, from a patient treated with tofacitinib. These receptors all stem from a human donor with alopecia areata.

This clone was seen a handful of times. The CDR3 protein is CASSQPGTSSGDEQFF. The DNA of the CDR3 is TGCGCCAGCAGCCAACCCGGGACTAGCTCGGGGGATGAGCAGTTCTTC. The chain employs TRBV4-1 and TRBJ2-1, with 9 bases aligning to TRBD2. There are 16 residues in the CDR3. Per the germline V gene, CDR1 is MGHRA and CDR2 is YSYEKL. Trimming at V came to 2 bases and at J to 8 bases, leaving 10 bases not matched to a gene.

The chain couples TRBV28 to TRBJ2-7, with D possibly matching TRBD1 (6 bases). V lost 5 bases and J 0 bases, leaving 14 bases between the germline ends. The CDR3 spans 15 residues. Germline-derived CDR1 and CDR2 are MDHEN and SYDVKM. In DNA form, the CDR3 reads TGTGCCAGCAGTCCGAGACAGGTTCCCTCCTACGAGCAGTACTTC. Translation gives CASSPRQVPSYEQYF.

This clone was seen a single time. V and J are TRBV7-3 and TRBJ2-3; 7 nucleotides agree with TRBD2. The trim removed 5 bases at V and 2 bases at J, leaving 7 bases unmatched. Germline-derived CDR1 and CDR2 are SGHTA and FQGTGA. This CDR3 spans 15 amino acids. The CDR3 here is CASSPVSGLTDTQYF. The CDR3 bases are TGTGCCAGCAGCCCGGTTAGCGGGCTCACAGATACGCAGTATTTT.

V gene TRBV5-1 combines with J gene TRBJ1-1; D perhaps matches TRBD1 (5 bases). The V end lost 0 bases, the J end lost 2 bases, and 11 bases lay between the germline ends. Germline lookup yields CDR1 SGHRS and CDR2 YFSETQ. The CDR3 has 15 residues. CDR3 DNA sequence: TGCGCCAGCAGCTTGGCCGGGGGGATAAACACTGAAGCTTTCTTT. Its protein is CASSLAGGINTEAFF.

In the case of this clone: Other DNA sequences in this sample translate to the same CDR3. This rearrangement joins TRBV18 to TRBJ2-5; D is uncertain. This CDR3 region has 13 residues. V gave up 0 bases and J gave up 4 bases, with 6 bases separating them. The germline gives CDR1 KGHSH, CDR2 LQKENI. CDR3: CASSPPSRETQYF. CDR3 nucleotides: TGTGCCAGCTCACCACCGTCTAGAGAGACCCAGTACTTC.

This clone was recorded a few times. The V and J genes are TRBV30 and TRBJ2-5; no firm D call. The V end lost 2 bases, the J end lost 5 bases, and 12 bases lay between the germline ends. CDR1 is GTSNPN and CDR2 is SVGIG in the germline V gene (reference sequence). This CDR3 spans 13 amino acids. DNA of the CDR3: TGTGCCTGGAGTCCTGGGATCGGCGAGACCCAGTACTTC. This sequence encodes CAWSPGIGETQYF.

V is TRBV4-1 and J is TRBJ2-3, with D uncertain. Trimming stripped 0 bases from V and 0 bases from J, with 7 bases between. CDR1 is MGHRA, CDR2 YSYEKL, per germline. The CDR3 extends over 15 amino acids. CDR3 loop: CASSQDLTSTDTQYF. The CDR3 DNA reads TGCGCCAGCAGCCAAGATTTAACTAGCACAGATACGCAGTATTTT.

This clone was detected a few times. The V and J genes are TRBV5-1 and TRBJ2-5; D unclear. V lost 0 bases and J lost 5, with 14 bases in between. The CDR3 is 15 residues long. In germline, CDR1 is SGHRS, CDR2 YFSETQ. Here the CDR3 DNA reads TGCGCCAGCAGCTTGGAGGCCCCTCATCGGGAGACCCAGTACTTC. The encoded protein is CASSLEAPHRETQYF.

This clone was found a few times. This chain joins TRBV27 and TRBJ2-7, with 7 bases aligning to TRBD1. The ends lost 4 bases at V and 6 bases at J; junction bases unmatched: 6. The CDR3 contains 13 residues. Germline V gene sequence: CDR1 MNHEY, CDR2 SMNVEV (reference sequence). For the CDR3, the DNA is TGTGCCAGCAGTTGGGCAGGGGGAAGCGAGCAGTACTTC. Its translation is CASSWAGGSEQYF.